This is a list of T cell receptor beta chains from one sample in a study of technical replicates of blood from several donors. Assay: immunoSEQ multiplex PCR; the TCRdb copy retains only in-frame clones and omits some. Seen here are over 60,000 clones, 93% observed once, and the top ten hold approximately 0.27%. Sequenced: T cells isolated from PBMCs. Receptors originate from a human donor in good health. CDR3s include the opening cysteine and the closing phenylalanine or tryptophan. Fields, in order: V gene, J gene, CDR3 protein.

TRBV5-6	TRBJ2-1	CASSLTSGGIYNEQFF
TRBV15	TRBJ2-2	CATSRRGFTGELFF
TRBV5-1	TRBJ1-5	CASSYVPGQDQPQHF
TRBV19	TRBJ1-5	CASSIGRQGVSPHQPQHF
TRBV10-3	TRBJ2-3	CAISESSIIGIRRDYTDTQYF
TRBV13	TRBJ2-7	CASSRWASGNHEQYF
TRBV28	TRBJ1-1	CASSLWSPIPRTGTKNPEAFF
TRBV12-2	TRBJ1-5	CASRFWGFDRACNQPQHF
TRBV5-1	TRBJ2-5	CASSFAFLETQYF
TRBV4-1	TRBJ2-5	CASSLLAAGVTGETQYF
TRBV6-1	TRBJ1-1	CASAEGDWNTEAFF
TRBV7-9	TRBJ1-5	CASSPGAGISNQPQHF
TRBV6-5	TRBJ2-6	CASSPGVTGANVLTF
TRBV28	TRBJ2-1	CASSFTSGDQYNEQFF
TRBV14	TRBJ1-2	CASSMDGDYGYTF
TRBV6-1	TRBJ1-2	CASRPAGTAYGYTF
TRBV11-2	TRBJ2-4	CASSLDGDRVRIQYF
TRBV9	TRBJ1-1	CASSAQGARAFF
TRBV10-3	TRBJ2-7	CAISQLRAEDEQYF
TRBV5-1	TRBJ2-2	CASSLGQNTGELFF
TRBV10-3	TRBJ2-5	CAISPTGTGGETQYF
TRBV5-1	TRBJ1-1	CASSVGQKNTEAFF
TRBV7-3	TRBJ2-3	CASRALGSGEDTQYF
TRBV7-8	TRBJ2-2	CASSLYRGRLGPGELFF
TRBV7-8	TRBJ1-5	CASNDYSNQPQHF
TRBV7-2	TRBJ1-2	CASSLSLTVNRFGYTF
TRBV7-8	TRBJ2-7	CASSLSVMRGKTASYEQYF
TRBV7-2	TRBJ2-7	CASSMLAGGPFEQYF
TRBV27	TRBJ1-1	CASRTGRNSRAFF
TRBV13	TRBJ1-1	CASSPDRGSSWAFF
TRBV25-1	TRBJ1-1	CASSRQGGREEAFF
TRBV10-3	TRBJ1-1	CAIRSTGGRAWAFF
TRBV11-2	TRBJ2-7	CASTKLTGRTYEQYF
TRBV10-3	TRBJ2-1	CAISDTTSGGYNEQFF
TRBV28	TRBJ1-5	CATEGGGSNQPQHF
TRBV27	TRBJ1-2	CASKTGATSYYGYTF
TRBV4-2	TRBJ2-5	CASSQELAGEETQYF
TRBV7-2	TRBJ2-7	CASSFDRNPPHEQYF
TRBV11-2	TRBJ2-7	CASSLRVYSYEQYF
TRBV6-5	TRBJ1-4	CASRRNSGKLFF
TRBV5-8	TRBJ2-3	CASRHIDRDTDTQYF
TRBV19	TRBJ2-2	CASSQSGDTGELFF
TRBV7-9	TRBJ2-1	CASSVTPGLAPYNEQFF
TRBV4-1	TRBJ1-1	CASSQGPGGWTEAFF
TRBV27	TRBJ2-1	CASRVSGRGSYNEQFF
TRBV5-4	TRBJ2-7	CASSLEGGDLKPYEQYF
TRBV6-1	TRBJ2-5	CASRKVSGGGETQYF
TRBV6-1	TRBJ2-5	CASSEHPGQGGETQYF
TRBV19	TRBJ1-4	CASSVRTGSEKLFF
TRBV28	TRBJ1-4	CASSLAFETGGREKLFF
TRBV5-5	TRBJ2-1	CASSLVPPPGGEQFF
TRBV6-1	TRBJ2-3	CASSPRQGVTDTQYF
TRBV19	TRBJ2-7	CASSAVYRDLQYF
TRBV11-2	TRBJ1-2	CASNFPLFDRRFYYGYTF